This TCR beta chain was observed in a study of beta chain features in type 1 diabetes. Broader study findings: TCRB rearrangement may or may not be influenced by HLA type; here this remained unresolved. Across all four CD4+ subsets, people with type 1 diabetes showed modestly shorter TCRB CDR3s.

Every bit of the isolated RNA underwent reverse transcription, so sequencing read expressed TCRB transcripts. TCRdb keeps only in-frame clones here, not all; method: immunoSEQ multiplex PCR. The sample shows over 100,000 clones, 16% of them seen only once. As regards this clone: The antigen is undetermined.

The V gene's germline CDR1 is SGHTA and CDR2 FQGNSA. Unmatched junction bases numbered 6, after V lost 3 bases and J lost 3 bases. The CDR3 covers 15 residues. The clonotype originates from a man aged 25 to 40 with type 1 diabetes. Sequencing was carried out using central memory CD4+ T cells from blood. This chain uses TRBV7-2 with TRBJ1-2; 8 nucleotides line up with TRBD1. The CDR3 DNA sequence: TGTGCCAGCAGCTTCGGACAGGGAAGGGACTATGGCTACACCTTC. Translation gives CASSFGQGRDYGYTF. The full variable domain, its missing parts supplied by reference TRBV7-2 and TRBJ1-2, is GAGVSQSPSNKVTEKGKDVELRCDPISGHTALYWYRQSLGQGLEFLIYFQGNSAPDKSGLPSDRFSAERTGGSVSTLTIQRTQQEDSAVYLCASSFGQGRDYGYTFGSGTRLTVV.